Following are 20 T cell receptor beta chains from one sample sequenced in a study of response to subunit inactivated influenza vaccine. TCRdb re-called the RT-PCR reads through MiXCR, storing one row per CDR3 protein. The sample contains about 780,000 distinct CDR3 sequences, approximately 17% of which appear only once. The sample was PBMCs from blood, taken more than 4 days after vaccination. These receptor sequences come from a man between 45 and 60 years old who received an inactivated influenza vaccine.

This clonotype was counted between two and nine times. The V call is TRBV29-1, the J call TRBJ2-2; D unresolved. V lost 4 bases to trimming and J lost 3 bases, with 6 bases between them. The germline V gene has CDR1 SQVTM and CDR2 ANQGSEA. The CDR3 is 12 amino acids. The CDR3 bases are TGCAGCGTTGGCCGGGACACCGGGGAGCTGTTTTTT. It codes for CSVGRDTGELFF.

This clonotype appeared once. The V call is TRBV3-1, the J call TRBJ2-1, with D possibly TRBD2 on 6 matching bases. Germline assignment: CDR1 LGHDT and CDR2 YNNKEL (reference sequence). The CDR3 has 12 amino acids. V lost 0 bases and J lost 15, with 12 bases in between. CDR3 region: CASSQDWRAAFF. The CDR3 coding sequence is TGTGCCAGCAGCCAAGATTGGAGGGCAGCGTTCTTC.

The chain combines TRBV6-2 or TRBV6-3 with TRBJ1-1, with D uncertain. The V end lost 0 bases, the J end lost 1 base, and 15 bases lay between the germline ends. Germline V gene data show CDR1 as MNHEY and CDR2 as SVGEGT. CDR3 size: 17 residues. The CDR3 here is CASSYSIWGITNTEAFF. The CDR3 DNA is TGTGCCAGCAGTTACTCGATCTGGGGAATTACGAACACTGAAGCTTTCTTT.

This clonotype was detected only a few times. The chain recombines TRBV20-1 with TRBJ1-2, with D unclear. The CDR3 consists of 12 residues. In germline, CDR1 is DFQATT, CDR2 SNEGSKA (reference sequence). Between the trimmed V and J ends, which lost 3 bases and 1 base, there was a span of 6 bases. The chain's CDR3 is CSARHRNYGYTF. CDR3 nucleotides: TGCAGTGCTAGGCATCGTAACTATGGCTACACCTTC.

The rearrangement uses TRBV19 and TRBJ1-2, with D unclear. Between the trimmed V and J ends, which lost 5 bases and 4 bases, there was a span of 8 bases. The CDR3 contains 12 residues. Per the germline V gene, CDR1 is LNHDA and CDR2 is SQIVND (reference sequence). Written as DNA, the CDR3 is TGTGCCAGTAGTGGCGGCGTCTATGGCTACACCTTC. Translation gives CASSGGVYGYTF.

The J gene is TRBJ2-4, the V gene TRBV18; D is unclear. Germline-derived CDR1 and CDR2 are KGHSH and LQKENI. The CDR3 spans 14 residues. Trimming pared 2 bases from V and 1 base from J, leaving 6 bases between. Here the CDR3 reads CASSPGSAKNIQYF. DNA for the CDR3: TGTGCCAGCTCACCAGGAAGCGCCAAAAACATTCAGTACTTC.

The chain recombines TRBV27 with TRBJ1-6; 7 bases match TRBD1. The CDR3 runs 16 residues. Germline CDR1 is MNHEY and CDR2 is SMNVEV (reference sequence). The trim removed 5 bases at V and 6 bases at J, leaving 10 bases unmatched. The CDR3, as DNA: TGTGCCAGCAGTCCCCTGAACAGGGGAACTAATTCACCCCTCCACTTT. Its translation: CASSPLNRGTNSPLHF.

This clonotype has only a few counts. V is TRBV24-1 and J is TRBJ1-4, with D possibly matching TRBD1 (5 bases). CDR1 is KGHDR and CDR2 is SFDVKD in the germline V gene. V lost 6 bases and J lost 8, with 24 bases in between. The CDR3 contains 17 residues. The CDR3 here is CATSHSRLDSGEEKLFF. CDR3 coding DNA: TGTGCCACCAGTCACTCGAGATTAGACAGCGGCGAAGAAAAACTGTTTTTT.

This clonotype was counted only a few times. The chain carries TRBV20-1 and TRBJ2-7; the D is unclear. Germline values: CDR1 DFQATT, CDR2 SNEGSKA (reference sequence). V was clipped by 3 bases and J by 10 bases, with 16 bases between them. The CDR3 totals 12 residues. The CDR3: CSARPGVSEQYF. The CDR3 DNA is TGCAGTGCTAGGCCCGGAGTCTCCGAACAGTACTTC.

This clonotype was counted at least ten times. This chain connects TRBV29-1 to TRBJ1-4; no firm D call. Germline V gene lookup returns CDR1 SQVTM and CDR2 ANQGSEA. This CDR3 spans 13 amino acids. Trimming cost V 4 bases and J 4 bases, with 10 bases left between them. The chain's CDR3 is CSVGPENNEKLFF. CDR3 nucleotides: TGCAGCGTTGGGCCAGAAAATAATGAAAAACTGTTTTTT.

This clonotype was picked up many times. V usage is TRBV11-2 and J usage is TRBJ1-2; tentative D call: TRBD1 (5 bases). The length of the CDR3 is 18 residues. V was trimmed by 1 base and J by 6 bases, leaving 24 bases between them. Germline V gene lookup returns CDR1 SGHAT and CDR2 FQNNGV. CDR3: CASSLVGRVGTPSHGYTF. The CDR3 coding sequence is TGTGCCAGCAGCTTAGTGGGCAGGGTAGGAACACCTTCTCATGGCTACACCTTC.

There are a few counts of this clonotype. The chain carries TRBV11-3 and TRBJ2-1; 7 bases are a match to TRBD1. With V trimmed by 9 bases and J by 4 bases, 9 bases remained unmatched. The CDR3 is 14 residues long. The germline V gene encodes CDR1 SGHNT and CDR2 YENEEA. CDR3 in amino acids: CARNSDRIYNEQFF. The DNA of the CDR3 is TGTGCCAGGAACTCGGACAGGATTTACAATGAGCAGTTCTTC.

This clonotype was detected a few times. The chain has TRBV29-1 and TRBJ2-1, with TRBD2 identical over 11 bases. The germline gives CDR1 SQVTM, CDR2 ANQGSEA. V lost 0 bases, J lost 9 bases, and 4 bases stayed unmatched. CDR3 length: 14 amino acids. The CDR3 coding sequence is TGCAGCGTTGAAGATAGCGGGAGGGCCGGTGAGCAGTTCTTC. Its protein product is CSVEDSGRAGEQFF.

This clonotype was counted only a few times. For the CDR3, the DNA is TGTGCCAGCAGCTTCGGACCCGGGCTAACTGAAGCTTTCTTT. As protein: CASSFGPGLTEAFF. The chain couples TRBV5-6 to TRBJ1-1; no definite D call. This CDR3 spans 14 amino acids. V dropped 2 bases and J dropped 5 bases, with 13 bases sitting between them. Germline CDR1 SGHDT, CDR2 YYEEEE. The whole variable domain, remainder taken from reference TRBV5-6 and TRBJ1-1, is DAGVTQSPTHLIKTRGQQVTLRCSPKSGHDTVSWYQQALGQGPQFIFQYYEEEERQRGNFPDRFSGHQFPNYSSELNVNALLLGDSALYLCASSFGPGLTEAFFGQGTRLTVV.

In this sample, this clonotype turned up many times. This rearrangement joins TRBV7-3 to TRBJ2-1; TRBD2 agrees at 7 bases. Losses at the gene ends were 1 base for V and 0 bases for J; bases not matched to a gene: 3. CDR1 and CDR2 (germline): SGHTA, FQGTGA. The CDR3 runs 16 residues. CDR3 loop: CASSLRGGSSYNEQFF. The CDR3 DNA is TGTGCCAGCAGCTTAAGGGGCGGGAGCTCCTACAATGAGCAGTTCTTC.

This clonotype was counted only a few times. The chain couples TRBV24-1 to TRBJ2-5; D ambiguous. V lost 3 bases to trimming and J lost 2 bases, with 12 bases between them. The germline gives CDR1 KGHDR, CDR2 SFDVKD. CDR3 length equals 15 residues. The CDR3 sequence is CATSDPLTNQETQYF. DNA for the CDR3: TGTGCCACCAGTGATCCACTGACGAATCAAGAGACCCAGTACTTC.

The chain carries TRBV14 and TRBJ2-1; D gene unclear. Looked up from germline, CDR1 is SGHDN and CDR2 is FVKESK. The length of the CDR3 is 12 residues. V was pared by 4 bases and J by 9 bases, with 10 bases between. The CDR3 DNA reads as TGTGCCAGCAGCCCTCCCTGGGGTGAGCAGTTCTTC. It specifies CASSPPWGEQFF.

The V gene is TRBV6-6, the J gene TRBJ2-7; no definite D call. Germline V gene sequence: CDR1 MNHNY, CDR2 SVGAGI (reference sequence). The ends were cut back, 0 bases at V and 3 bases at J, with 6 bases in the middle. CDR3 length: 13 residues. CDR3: CASSYSDDYEQYF. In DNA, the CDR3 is TGTGCCAGCAGTTACTCGGATGACTACGAGCAGTACTTC.

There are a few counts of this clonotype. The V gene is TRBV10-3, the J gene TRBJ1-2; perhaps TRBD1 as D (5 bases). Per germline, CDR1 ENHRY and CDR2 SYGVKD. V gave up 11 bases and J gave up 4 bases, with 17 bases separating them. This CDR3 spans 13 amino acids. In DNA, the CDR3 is TGTGCCGCTTTAGATTCAGGGCCCTATGGCTACACCTTC. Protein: CAALDSGPYGYTF.

The CDR3 sequence: CASSSGRLAGLRETQYF. DNA for the CDR3: TGTGCCAGCAGCTCAGGGAGACTAGCGGGACTCAGGGAGACCCAGTACTTC. V and J are TRBV7-8 and TRBJ2-5; TRBD2 matches 11 bases. V gave up 4 bases and J gave up 5 bases; unmatched junction bases: 12. Germline CDR1 and CDR2: SGHVS and FQNEAQ. The CDR3 is 17 residues long.